This T cell receptor (beta chain) derives from a study of blood T cell repertoires in COVID-19. About the study: T cells, B-cell-depleted T cells, or PBMCs provided the cDNA or gDNA that served as material.

In the study's own analysis: Amplification of reference gene primers provided the estimated nucleated cell counts. Using immunoSEQ multiplex PCR, the repertoire was profiled, and TCRdb retains in-frame clones only, with some absent. D and trimming come from the DNA, and the V and J calls and clone size come from that table. The sample lists 200,000 to 250,000 clones; around 86% were seen once. With 5 bases clipped from V and 5 bases from J, the junction kept 11 bases outside the gene matches. The CDR3 totals 16 residues. CDR1 is MNHEY and CDR2 is SMNVEV in the germline V gene (reference sequence). The specimen was peripheral blood. This rearrangement joins TRBV27 to TRBJ2-5; 10 bases line up with TRBD1. This clonotype originated in a man aged 60 to 75 with acute or convalescent COVID-19. The CDR3 sequence: CASSAGTGVPFETQYF. The CDR3 nucleotides are TGTGCCAGCAGTGCTGGGACAGGGGTGCCCTTCGAGACCCAGTACTTC.